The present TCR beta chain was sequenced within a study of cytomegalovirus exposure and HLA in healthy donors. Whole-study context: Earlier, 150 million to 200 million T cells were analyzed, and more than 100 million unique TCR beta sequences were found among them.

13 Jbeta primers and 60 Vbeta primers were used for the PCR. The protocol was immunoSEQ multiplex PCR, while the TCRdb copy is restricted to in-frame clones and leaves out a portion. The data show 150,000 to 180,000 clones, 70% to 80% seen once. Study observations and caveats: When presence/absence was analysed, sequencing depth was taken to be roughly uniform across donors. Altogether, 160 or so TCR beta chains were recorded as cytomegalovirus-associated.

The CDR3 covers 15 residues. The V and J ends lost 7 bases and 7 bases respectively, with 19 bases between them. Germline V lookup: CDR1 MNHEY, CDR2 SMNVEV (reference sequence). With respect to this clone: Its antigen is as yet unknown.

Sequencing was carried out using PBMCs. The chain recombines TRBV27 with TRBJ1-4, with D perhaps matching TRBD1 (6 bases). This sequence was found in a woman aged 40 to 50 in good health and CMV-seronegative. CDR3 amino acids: CASTLQGVKGEKLFF. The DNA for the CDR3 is TGTGCCAGCACCTTACAGGGAGTAAAGGGTGAAAAACTGTTTTTT. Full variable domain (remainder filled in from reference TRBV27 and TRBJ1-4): EAQVTQNPRYLITVTGKKLTVTCSQNMNHEYMSWYRQDPGLGLRQIYYSMNVEVTDKGDVPEGYKVSRKEKRNFPLILESPSPNQTSLYFCASTLQGVKGEKLFFGSGTQLSVL.